Below, 7 T cell receptor beta chains from the same sample are listed, as sequenced in a study of cytomegalovirus exposure and HLA in healthy donors. TCRdb's table, derived via immunoSEQ multiplex PCR, lists solely in-frame clones and lacks some. Of tens of thousands of clones listed, 70% to 90% are singletons. Sequencing used PBMCs. These receptors were obtained from a woman aged 18-29 years in good health and CMV-seropositive.

V and J are TRBV12-1 and TRBJ1-2; the DNA was not used to check the table's D call, TRBD1. TRBV12-1 is flagged as a pseudogene. The CDR3 is made up of 17 amino acids. The CDR3 DNA reads as TGTGCCAGCAGCTTTGTCGTATACTCAGGGGGTGACGATGGCTACACCTTC. Its protein is CASSFVVYSGGDDGYTF.

The chain has TRBV2 and TRBJ1-5, with 8 bases aligning to TRBD1. CDR3 length: 17 residues. V was clipped by 4 bases and J by 5 bases; unmatched bases: 13. Germline lookup yields CDR1 SNHLY and CDR2 FYNNEI. The CDR3 loop reads CASSGWGDRGGDQPQHF. CDR3 coding DNA: TGTGCCAGCAGTGGGTGGGGAGACAGGGGTGGGGATCAGCCCCAGCATTTT.

This clone was detected many times. Additional DNA sequences in this sample encode the identical CDR3. The J gene is TRBJ2-7, the V gene TRBV6-5, with 14 bases identical to TRBD2. The V segment lost 2 bases and the J segment 4 bases; nucleotides outside the gene matches: 4. This CDR3 is 16 amino acids long. Per germline, CDR1 MNHEY and CDR2 SVGAGI. CDR3 nucleotide sequence: TGTGCCAGCAGTTACACCGGGACTAGCGGGGGATACGAGCAGTACTTC. Translated: CASSYTGTSGGYEQYF.

The chain uses TRBV7-2 and TRBJ1-6; possibly TRBD1 for D (5 bases). V lost 5 bases and J lost 6, with 17 bases in between. CDR3 size: 16 residues. Germline CDR1 reads SGHTA; CDR2 reads FQGNSA. CDR3 coding DNA: TGTGCCAGCAGCGCCCGAGACAGATCGCGTAATTCACCCCTCCACTTT. It encodes CASSARDRSRNSPLHF.

This sequence joins TRBV9 and TRBJ1-1, with D uncertain. Germline lookup yields CDR1 SGDLS and CDR2 YYNGEE. This CDR3 has 15 amino acids. Trimming took off 4 bases at V and 3 bases at J, with 16 bases between the two ends. CDR3 amino acids: CASSPDEGIHTEAFF. The CDR3 DNA sequence: TGTGCCAGCAGCCCCGATGAGGGAATTCACACTGAAGCTTTCTTT.

The chain recombines TRBV6-6 with TRBJ2-1; 7 positions agree with TRBD2. The CDR3 contains 16 residues. CDR1 is MNHNY, CDR2 SVGAGI, per germline (reference sequence). V lost 7 bases and J lost 9; bases outside the gene matches: 18. CDR3 sequence (DNA): TGTGCCAGCACCCCGCTCGGTGAGGGAGGGCTTGTTGAGCAGTTCTTC. Its protein is CASTPLGEGGLVEQFF.

CDR3 region: CASTPLAGEYEQYF. CDR3 DNA: TGTGCCAGCACACCCCTAGCGGGAGAATACGAGCAGTACTTC. The rearrangement uses TRBV28 and TRBJ2-7; 10 bases map to TRBD2. This CDR3 has 14 amino acids. Germline V gives CDR1 MDHEN, CDR2 SYDVKM. J was trimmed by 4 bases and V by 7 bases; bases with no gene match: 7. The variable domain in full, completed from reference TRBV28 and TRBJ2-7, reads DVKVTQSSRYLVKRTGEKVFLECVQDMDHENMFWYRQDPGLGLRLIYFSYDVKMKEKGDIPEGYSVSREKKERFSLILESASTNQTSMYLCASTPLAGEYEQYFGPGTRLTVT.